This entry lists 5 T cell receptor beta chains sequenced from one sample in a study of cytomegalovirus exposure and HLA in healthy donors. PCR used 60 Vbeta primers and 13 Jbeta primers. Here immunoSEQ multiplex PCR was the method, and the copy in TCRdb shows in-frame clones only, minus some. The data contain 110,000 to 150,000 clones, less than 10% of them singletons. Material: PBMCs. The receptors stem from a male donor in good health and CMV-seronegative.

Here the CDR3 reads CASSGGRDSSYEQYF. DNA for the CDR3: TGTGCCAGCAGTGGCGGGAGGGATAGCTCCTACGAGCAGTACTTC. The chain couples TRBV28 to TRBJ2-7; TRBD2 aligns across 9 bases. CDR3 length: 15 amino acids. V was clipped by 5 bases and J by 0 bases; unmatched bases: 5. Germline V gives CDR1 MDHEN, CDR2 SYDVKM.

This clone was seen only a few times. V usage is TRBV7-2 and J usage is TRBJ2-7; 8 nucleotides agree with TRBD2. V lost 2 bases, J lost 7 bases, and 10 bases stayed unmatched. The CDR3 extends over 15 amino acids. Germline loops: CDR1 SGHTA, CDR2 FQGNSA. The CDR3 bases are TGTGCCAGCAGCTTACCCCCCGGGGGGGTGGGGGAGCAGTACTTC. Its protein is CASSLPPGGVGEQYF.

The table lists this clone with a few counts. V usage is TRBV4-3 and J usage is TRBJ1-1; 7 bases align to TRBD1. The trim removed 0 bases at V and 2 bases at J, leaving 6 bases unmatched. This CDR3 contains 16 residues. Germline CDR1 LGHNA, CDR2 YSLEER. CDR3 loop: CASSQELRGANTEAFF. The CDR3 region has the DNA TGCGCCAGCAGCCAAGAGCTCAGGGGGGCCAACACTGAAGCTTTCTTT.

The chain recombines TRBV7-2 with TRBJ2-5; the D gene is possibly TRBD2 (6 bases). The DNA end is a closer match to TRBJ2-7, so the J assignment may be wrong. The CDR3 runs to 14 residues. Germline values: CDR1 SGHTA, CDR2 FQGNSA. CDR3 loop: CASSLWDSADEQYF. The CDR3 DNA sequence: TGTGCCAGCAGCTTATGGGACTCCGCGGACGAGCAGTACTTC.

This clone was counted between two and nine times. This chain connects TRBV4-2 to TRBJ2-7, with 9 bases fitting TRBD1. Per the germline V gene, CDR1 is LGHNA and CDR2 is YNFKEQ. J lost 4 bases, V lost 0 bases, and 4 bases had no gene match. The CDR3 covers 15 residues. The CDR3 loop reads CASSQDTGGSYEQYF. The CDR3 DNA reads TGTGCCAGCAGCCAAGATACAGGGGGCAGTTACGAGCAGTACTTC.